Following are 5 T cell receptor beta chains from one sample sequenced in a study of blood T cell repertoires in COVID-19. The method was immunoSEQ multiplex PCR; TCRdb's version includes in-frame clones alone and lacks a portion of them. The sample shows roughly 64,000 clones, about 70% of them seen only once. Sequencing used peripheral blood. The receptors were gathered from a human donor in a cohort sampled during active COVID-19.

The chain uses TRBV3-1 (or the pseudogene TRBV3-2) and TRBJ2-3; D perhaps matches TRBD1 (5 bases). This CDR3 is built from 13 residues. The V and J ends lost 4 bases and 8 bases respectively, with 13 bases between them. CDR1 LGHDT and CDR2 YNNKEL come from the germline V gene (reference sequence). The CDR3 loop reads CASSPDSRSTQYF. The CDR3 DNA is TGTGCCAGCAGCCCCGACAGCAGAAGTACGCAGTATTTT.

A remark on this clone: A junction boundary mismatches the germline segment, possibly from a read error. The chain has TRBV6-6 and TRBJ2-1; D might be TRBD1 (6 bases). This CDR3 spans 16 amino acids. In germline, CDR1 is MNHNY, CDR2 SVGAGI (reference sequence). The CDR3 DNA is TGTGCCAGCAGTTACCCACAGGGTTCCTCCAACAATGAGCAGTTCTTC. Amino acids: CASSYPQGSSNNEQFF.

The chain recombines TRBV4-2 with TRBJ2-1; 12 nucleotides line up with TRBD2. Germline V gene lookup returns CDR1 LGHNA and CDR2 YNFKEQ. The CDR3 is made up of 17 amino acids. The trim removed 4 bases at V and 0 bases at J, leaving 4 bases unmatched. CDR3 residues: CASSRGLAGNSYNEQFF. CDR3 DNA: TGTGCCAGCAGCCGAGGACTAGCGGGAAACTCCTACAATGAGCAGTTCTTC.

This chain connects TRBV6-1 to TRBJ2-3; 12 bases are a match to TRBD1. CDR3 length: 16 residues. CDR1 is MNHNS and CDR2 is SASEGT in the germline V gene. The ends lost 3 bases at V and 3 bases at J; junction bases unmatched: 4. For the CDR3, the DNA is TGTGCCAGCAGTGAGGGGGACAGGGGGCTTACAGATACGCAGTATTTT. Residues: CASSEGDRGLTDTQYF.

The rearrangement links TRBV3-1 (or the pseudogene TRBV3-2) to TRBJ2-7, with 12 bases matching TRBD2. The CDR3 spans 16 residues. V was pared by 5 bases and J by 7 bases, with 12 bases of the junction left unmatched. The germline gives CDR1 LGHDT, CDR2 YNNKEL (reference sequence). The CDR3 DNA is TGTGCCAGCAGCTTAGGTTCGGGACTAGCGGGTGGGGAGCAGTACTTC. It yields the protein CASSLGSGLAGGEQYF.